This entry is about one T cell receptor (beta chain). The sample belongs to a study of PD-1 blockade in classical Hodgkin lymphoma. The method was immunoSEQ multiplex PCR; TCRdb's version includes in-frame clones alone and lacks a portion of them. Of fewer than 30,000 clones detected, around four fifths appear once; the ten largest clones hold over 20%. Each patient relapsed following autologous stem cell transplantation, and prior brentuximab vedotin exposure differed. Trimming left V 8 bases short and J 0 bases short, with 4 bases between. The length of the CDR3 is 12 residues. In germline, CDR1 is MNHNY, CDR2 SVGAGI (reference sequence).

Specimen: peripheral blood mononuclear cells (PBMCs), collected before the second cycle of nivolumab. The chain has TRBV6-6 and TRBJ2-2; D remains ambiguous. This TCR was sampled from a human donor with classical Hodgkin lymphoma. The CDR3 is CASGPNTGELFF. As DNA, the CDR3 is TGTGCCAGCGGCCCGAACACCGGGGAGCTGTTTTTT.